Listed here are 3 T cell receptor beta chains from one sample, sequenced in a study of T cell clonality in common variable immunodeficiency. Produced via immunoSEQ multiplex PCR; TCRdb's table is partial and in-frame only. Recorded here are tens of thousands of clones, none singletons. Sequencing input: peripheral blood mononuclear cells. All receptors derive from a person aged 18 to 70 in good health.

This clone has a count of ten or more. The read ends 3 residues early relative to the CDR3; the germline J gene fills the gap. The V and J genes are TRBV29-1 and TRBJ1-2; D call uncertain. The germline V gene encodes CDR1 SQVTM and CDR2 ANQGSEA. The CDR3 is made up of 12 amino acids. V gave up 6 bases and J gave up 1 base, with 9 bases separating them. The CDR3 spells CSVITVNYGYTF. The CDR3 bases that were read are TGCAGCGTGATTACAGTTAACTATGGC.

This clone was seen ten or more times. The sequence runs out 3 residues before the end of the CDR3; the remainder is reconstructed from the germline J gene. V usage is TRBV5-6 and J usage is TRBJ2-3, with no clear D. The CDR3 runs to 12 residues. Germline V gene sequence: CDR1 SGHDT, CDR2 YYEEEE. The V end lost 0 bases, the J end lost 8 bases, and 7 bases lay between the germline ends. The CDR3 DNA, read in part, is TGTGCCAGCAGCTTGGGGTCAGGTACG. The encoded protein is CASSLGSGT. The whole CDR3 sequence is CASSLGSGTQYF. Full variable domain (outside the CDR3, taken from reference TRBV5-6 and TRBJ2-3): DAGVTQSPTHLIKTRGQQVTLRCSPKSGHDTVSWYQQALGQGPQFIFQYYEEEERQRGNFPDRFSGHQFPNYSSELNVNALLLGDSALYLCASSLGSGTQYFGPGTRLTVL.

This clone was seen at least ten times. The read ends 3 residues shy of where the CDR3 ends; the end is completed using the germline J gene. The chain uses TRBV28 and TRBJ2-7; 14 bases align to TRBD2. The J segment lost 2 bases and the V segment lost 5 bases, leaving 2 bases of the junction unmatched. The CDR3 consists of 15 residues. Germline V lookup: CDR1 MDHEN, CDR2 SYDVKM. CDR3 DNA, as far as it was read: TGTGCCAGCAGTCGGGGACTAGCGGGGGCCTACGAG. The encoded protein is CASSRGLAGAYE. The CDR3 in its entirety is CASSRGLAGAYEQYF.